The TCR beta chain described here comes from a study of T-cell reconstitution after alpha-beta-depleted transplantation in children. Points from the study as a whole: At the one-year point after transplant, T-cell counts and TCRbeta diversity were found to come mostly from T cells that had been newly produced. Reportedly, roughly two months post-transplant, alpha-beta T cells arose from several hundred expanded graft clones.

As it was prepared, the TCRbeta library received unique molecular identifiers. Using its own MiXCR run on the PCR reads, TCRdb lists one record per CDR3 protein. The sample lists 450,000 to 550,000 distinct CDR3 sequences; approximately 10% were seen once. To note about this clonotype: Its specificity is not known.

Germline CDR1 is LGHNA and CDR2 is YSLEER. This CDR3 is built from 16 residues. Trimming left V 0 bases short and J 1 base short, with 10 bases between. The TCR sequence derives from a female patient aged 2-15 years who had a stem cell transplant for aplastic anemia, so the T cells may come from the graft donor. This specimen consisted of PBMCs, mostly from graft donor cells, obtained 180 days after TCRalphabeta/CD19-depleted stem cell transplant. This chain uses TRBV4-3 with TRBJ1-5; tentative D call: TRBD1 (6 bases). The CDR3 coding sequence is TGCGCCAGCAGCCAAGATACAGGGACGAGCAATCAGCCCCAGCATTTT. Its protein is CASSQDTGTSNQPQHF.